This TCR beta chain emerged from a study of blood T cell repertoires in COVID-19. Measured with immunoSEQ multiplex PCR; TCRdb has only the in-frame clones, and not every one. The sample consists of more than 8,500 clones, 80% of them appearing once. The CDR3 length is 13 residues. In germline, CDR1 is SGHVS, CDR2 FQNEAQ. Trimming stripped 3 bases from V and 10 bases from J, with 10 bases between. The receptor's source is a man between 65 and 79 years old with active COVID-19. The chain links TRBV7-8 to TRBJ1-6; no firm D call. The sample taken for sequencing was peripheral blood. CDR3 nucleotide sequence: TGTGCCAGCAGCTTCTCGGTCGCGTCACCCCTCCACTTT. This encodes CASSFSVASPLHF.